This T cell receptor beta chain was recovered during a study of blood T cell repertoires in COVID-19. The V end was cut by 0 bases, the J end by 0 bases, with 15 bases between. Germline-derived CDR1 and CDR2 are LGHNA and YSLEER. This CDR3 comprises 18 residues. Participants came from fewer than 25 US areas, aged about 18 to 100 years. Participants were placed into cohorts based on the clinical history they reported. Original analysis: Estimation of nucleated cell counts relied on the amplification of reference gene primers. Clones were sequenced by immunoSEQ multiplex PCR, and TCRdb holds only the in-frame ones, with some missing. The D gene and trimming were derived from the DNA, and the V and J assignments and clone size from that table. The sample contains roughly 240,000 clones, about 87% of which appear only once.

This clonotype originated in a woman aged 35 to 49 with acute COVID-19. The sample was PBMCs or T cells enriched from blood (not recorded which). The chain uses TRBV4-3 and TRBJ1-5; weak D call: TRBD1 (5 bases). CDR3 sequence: CASSQDWQGDYSNQPQHF. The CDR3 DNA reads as TGCGCCAGCAGCCAAGATTGGCAGGGTGATTATAGCAATCAGCCCCAGCATTTT.